The 20 T cell receptor beta chains presented below share a single source sample, sequenced in a study of T cells in localized non-small cell lung cancer (TCRdb year 2020). Receptor libraries were prepared by the immunoSEQ multiplex PCR assay. TCRdb holds this immuneACCESS table with in-frame rearrangements only. Some clones are missing; in checked studies, unresolved V genes explain under half, and the rest has no known cause. The sample table lists fewer than 45,000 clones, approximately 83% of them with a count of one. The ten biggest clones cover 5.5% to 7% of the sample. Sample: peripheral blood, taken before any cancer treatment. The receptors were gathered from a man between 40 and 70 years old with stage I lung adenocarcinoma.

The chain uses TRBV7-9 and TRBJ2-3, with 8 bases that match TRBD2. The V segment lost 1 base and the J segment 3 bases; nucleotides outside the gene matches: 6. The CDR3 length is 16 residues. Per the germline V gene, CDR1 is SEHNR and CDR2 is FQNEAQ (reference sequence). The CDR3 sequence is CASSLGLAGFTDTQYF. In nucleotides, the CDR3 is TGTGCCAGCAGCTTAGGGTTAGCGGGATTTACAGATACGCAGTATTTT.

This clone has a handful of counts. The chain carries TRBV15 and TRBJ2-5, with TRBD2 matching over 10 bases. This CDR3 contains 16 residues. V shed 3 bases, J shed 5 bases, and the junction held 9 bases outside the gene matches. Germline assignment: CDR1 LNHNV and CDR2 YYDKDF (reference sequence). The CDR3 loop reads CATSRFSGRARETQYF. The CDR3 DNA sequence: TGTGCCACCAGCAGGTTCAGCGGGAGGGCCCGGGAGACCCAGTACTTC. Looking up the rest from reference TRBV15 and TRBJ2-5 gives the full variable domain: DAMVIQNPRYQVTQFGKPVTLSCSQTLNHNVMYWYQQKSSQAPKLLFHYYDKDFNNEADTPDNFQSRRPNTSFCFLDIRSPGLGDTAMYLCATSRFSGRARETQYFGPGTRLLVL.

This chain connects TRBV7-2 to TRBJ2-3, with 14 positions matching TRBD2. Germline lookup yields CDR1 SGHTA and CDR2 FQGNSA. This CDR3 region has 18 residues. Losses at the gene ends were 5 bases for V and 2 bases for J; bases not matched to a gene: 9. The CDR3 region is CASSPKGLAGEYTDTQYF. In DNA form, the CDR3 reads TGTGCCAGCAGCCCGAAGGGACTAGCGGGAGAGTACACAGATACGCAGTATTTT.

This chain joins TRBV7-9 and TRBJ1-4, with D unresolved. CDR1 and CDR2 from the germline V gene are SEHNR and FQNEAQ (reference sequence). The CDR3 is made up of 12 amino acids. Trimming cost V 5 bases and J 7 bases, with 8 bases left between them. For the CDR3, the DNA is TGTGCCAGCAGCCGGGAGACTGAAAAACTGTTTTTT. Translating it yields CASSRETEKLFF.

The rearrangement links TRBV28 to TRBJ2-2; no clear D. The germline gives CDR1 MDHEN, CDR2 SYDVKM. Trimming stripped 7 bases from V and 0 bases from J, with 3 bases between. The CDR3 covers 12 residues. The CDR3 here is CASITNTGELFF. The CDR3 coding sequence is TGTGCCAGCATTACGAACACCGGGGAGCTGTTTTTT.

The chain uses TRBV11-2 and TRBJ1-3; D is uncertain. The CDR3 runs to 16 residues. CDR1 SGHAT and CDR2 FQNNGV come from the germline V gene. Deletions cut 1 base from V and 1 base from J, with 11 bases between. The CDR3 DNA is TGTGCCAGCAGCTTAGGAGTTTCCGTATCTGGAAACACCATATATTTT. Its protein is CASSLGVSVSGNTIYF.

The J gene is TRBJ1-2, the V gene TRBV5-6, with TRBD1 matching over 8 bases. The V gene end was trimmed by 0 bases and the J gene end by 4 bases; junction bases not matched to a gene: 2. The CDR3 is 14 residues long. Germline CDR1 is SGHDT and CDR2 is YYEEEE. The CDR3 protein is CASSLVDRGYGYTF. The CDR3 DNA reads as TGTGCCAGCAGCTTGGTAGACAGGGGCTATGGCTACACCTTC. Supplemented by reference TRBV5-6 and TRBJ1-2, the full variable domain reads DAGVTQSPTHLIKTRGQQVTLRCSPKSGHDTVSWYQQALGQGPQFIFQYYEEEERQRGNFPDRFSGHQFPNYSSELNVNALLLGDSALYLCASSLVDRGYGYTFGSGTRLTVV.

The chain employs TRBV7-2 and TRBJ2-5; D assignment may be TRBD1 or TRBD2 (5 bases each). The V end was cut by 1 base, the J end by 5 bases, with 11 bases between. The CDR3 length is 14 residues. Germline-derived CDR1 and CDR2 are SGHTA and FQGNSA. DNA of the CDR3: TGTGCCAGCAGCTTAGAGAGGGGCCGGGAGACCCAGTACTTC. This encodes CASSLERGRETQYF.

CDR3 sequence (DNA): TGTGCCAGTAGTATGGGACGTGGGACCGATTCACCCCTCCACTTT. Translation: CASSMGRGTDSPLHF. V gene TRBV19 combines with J gene TRBJ1-6, with D possibly TRBD1 on 5 matching bases. Trimming removed 3 bases at V and 8 bases at J, with 14 bases between. This CDR3 comprises 15 residues. Germline V lookup: CDR1 LNHDA, CDR2 SQIVND (reference sequence).

The chain uses TRBV13 and TRBJ2-3; 7 bases map to TRBD2. Trimming took 3 bases from V and 4 from J; bases not matched to a gene: 4. This CDR3 is built from 14 residues. Germline assignment: CDR1 PRHDT and CDR2 FYEKMQ (reference sequence). The CDR3 DNA is TGTGCCAGCAGCTTCGGGGGGAGCTCAGATACGCAGTATTTT. Translated: CASSFGGSSDTQYF. Using reference TRBV13 and TRBJ2-3 for the parts outside the CDR3, the full variable domain is AAGVIQSPRHLIKEKRETATLKCYPIPRHDTVYWYQQGPGQDPQFLISFYEKMQSDKGSIPDRFSAQQFSDYHSELNMSSLELGDSALYFCASSFGGSSDTQYFGPGTRLTVL.

This clone was recorded once. The V gene is TRBV6-6, the J gene TRBJ1-2; possible D gene TRBD1, 5 bases. Germline lookup yields CDR1 MNHNY and CDR2 SVGAGI (reference sequence). This CDR3 is built from 14 residues. V lost 5 bases and J lost 8, with 18 bases in between. DNA for the CDR3: TGTGCCAGCAGTAAAACCGGGGCCGCGGGAGGCTACACCTTC. It codes for CASSKTGAAGGYTF.

This chain joins TRBV4-2 and TRBJ2-1; the match to TRBD2 covers 10 bases. Germline V gene lookup returns CDR1 LGHNA and CDR2 YNFKEQ. Unmatched junction bases numbered 12, after V lost 1 base and J lost 6 bases. The CDR3 sequence is 18 residues long. The CDR3 region has the DNA TGTGCCAGCAGCCAAGTTACTCGGGGACTAGCGTTCCCCAATGAGCAGTTCTTC. Its protein product is CASSQVTRGLAFPNEQFF.

The chain is built from TRBV7-9 and TRBJ2-1, with a weak D call TRBD2 (5 bases). CDR1 SEHNR and CDR2 FQNEAQ come from the germline V gene (reference sequence). The V gene lost 0 bases and the J gene lost 8 bases, with 14 bases spanning the gap. CDR3 length equals 15 residues. CDR3 sequence reads: CASSLAGVHGDEQFF. The CDR3 coding sequence is TGTGCCAGCAGCTTAGCGGGAGTACATGGTGATGAGCAGTTCTTC.

The chain combines TRBV21-1 with TRBJ2-7. TRBV21-1 is annotated as a pseudogene. CDR3 size: 14 residues. The DNA for the CDR3 is TGTGCCAGCACCATACCCCTTCATTACTACGAGCAGTACTTC. It yields the protein CASTIPLHYYEQYF.

V usage is TRBV18 and J usage is TRBJ2-5; no definite D call. V lost 3 bases to trimming and J lost 4 bases, with 9 bases between them. Germline CDR1 reads KGHSH; CDR2 reads LQKENI. This CDR3 has 13 residues. The DNA for the CDR3 is TGTGCCAGCTCACCCTTGCTGCGAGAGACCCAGTACTTC. It translates to CASSPLLRETQYF.

The chain uses TRBV5-1 and TRBJ1-1; D not resolved. Trimming cost V 4 bases and J 1 base, with 8 bases left between them. Germline CDR1 reads SGHRS; CDR2 reads YFSETQ. CDR3 size: 13 residues. CDR3 nucleotide sequence: TGCGCCAGCAGCAAGGAATCGAACACTGAAGCTTTCTTT. It is translated as CASSKESNTEAFF.

This clone was recorded only once. V and J are TRBV21-1 and TRBJ2-3. TRBV21-1 is listed as a pseudogene. CDR3 length: 16 residues. Written as DNA, the CDR3 is TGTGCCAGCAGCAATTTACGGGCCGGTATCACAGATACGCAGTATTTT. As protein: CASSNLRAGITDTQYF.

This rearrangement joins TRBV10-2 to TRBJ2-3; D possibly corresponds to TRBD2 (6 bases). Germline CDR1 and CDR2: WSHSY and SAAADI. CDR3 size: 16 residues. V was trimmed by 6 bases and J by 5 bases, leaving 21 bases between them. In DNA, the CDR3 is TGCGCCAGCAGCCCCGTGATTAGCGGAAAGATAGATACGCAGTATTTT. Encoded protein: CASSPVISGKIDTQYF.

This chain connects TRBV18 to TRBJ1-4; no clear D gene. Germline V gene lookup returns CDR1 KGHSH and CDR2 LQKENI. V was trimmed by 0 bases and J by 0 bases, leaving 8 bases between them. This CDR3 is 16 amino acids long. The CDR3 DNA reads as TGTGCCAGCTCACCACCCCCTGGGGCAACTAATGAAAAACTGTTTTTT. Translation: CASSPPPGATNEKLFF.

This clone was detected once. The same CDR3 arises from other DNA sequences in this sample as well. This chain links TRBV28 with TRBJ2-7, with D unclear. The CDR3 runs to 12 residues. The germline V gene has CDR1 MDHEN and CDR2 SYDVKM. V lost 3 bases and J lost 3, with 6 bases in between. CDR3 residues: CASSLVGYEQYF. The CDR3 nucleotides are TGTGCCAGCAGTTTGGTGGGCTACGAGCAGTACTTC.